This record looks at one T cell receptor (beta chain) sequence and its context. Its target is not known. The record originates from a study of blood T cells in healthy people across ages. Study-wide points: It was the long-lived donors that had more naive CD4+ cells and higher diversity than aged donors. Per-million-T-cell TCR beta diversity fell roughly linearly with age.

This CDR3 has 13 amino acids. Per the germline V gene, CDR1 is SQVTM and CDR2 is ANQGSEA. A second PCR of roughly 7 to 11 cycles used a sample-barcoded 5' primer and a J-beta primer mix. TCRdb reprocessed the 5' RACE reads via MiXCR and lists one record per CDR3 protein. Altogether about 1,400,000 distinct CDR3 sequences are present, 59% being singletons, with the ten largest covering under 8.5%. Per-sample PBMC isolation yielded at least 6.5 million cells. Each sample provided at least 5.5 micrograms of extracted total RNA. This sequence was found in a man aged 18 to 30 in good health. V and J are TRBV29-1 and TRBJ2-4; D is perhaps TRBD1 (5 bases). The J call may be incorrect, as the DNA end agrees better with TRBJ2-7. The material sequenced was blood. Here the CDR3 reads CSVVATETYEQYF. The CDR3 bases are TGCAGCGTTGTCGCGACAGAGACCTACGAGCAGTACTTC.